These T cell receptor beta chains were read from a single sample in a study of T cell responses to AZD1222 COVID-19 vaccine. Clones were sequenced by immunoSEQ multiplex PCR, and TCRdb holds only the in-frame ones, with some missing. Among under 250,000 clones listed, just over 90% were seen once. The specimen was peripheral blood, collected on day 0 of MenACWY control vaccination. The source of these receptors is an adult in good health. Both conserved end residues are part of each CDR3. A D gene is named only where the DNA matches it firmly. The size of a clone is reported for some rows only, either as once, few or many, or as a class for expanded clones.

CDR3nt: TGTGCCAGCAGTAGGGAGTCCACTGAAGCTTTCTTT; CDR3aa: CASSRESTEAFF; abundance: -; v_gene: TRBV11-2; d_gene: -; j_gene: TRBJ1-1
CDR3nt: TGTGCCAGCAGACCCGGGTTCACCGGGGAGCTGTTTTTT; CDR3aa: CASRPGFTGELFF; abundance: -; v_gene: TRBV5-5; d_gene: -; j_gene: TRBJ2-2
CDR3nt: TGTGCTAGTGGTTTGGAGAGGGGTAGCAATCAGCCCCAGCATTTT; CDR3aa: CASGLERGSNQPQHF; abundance: -; v_gene: TRBV12-5; d_gene: -; j_gene: TRBJ1-5
CDR3nt: TGTGCCAGCAGCTTAGATCTCGGAGGGGCTTTCTTT; CDR3aa: CASSLDLGGAFF; abundance: once; v_gene: TRBV7-9; d_gene: -; j_gene: TRBJ1-1
CDR3nt: TGCAGTGCCCAGGGGGAGAATGGCTACACCTTC; CDR3aa: CSAQGENGYTF; abundance: -; v_gene: TRBV20-1; d_gene: TRBD1; j_gene: TRBJ1-2
CDR3nt: TGTGCCAGCAGCCAAGGGCCCGGCTCCTACAATGAGCAGTTCTTC; CDR3aa: CASSQGPGSYNEQFF; abundance: -; v_gene: TRBV3-1/TRBV3-2; d_gene: -; j_gene: TRBJ2-1
CDR3nt: TGTGCCAGCAGCTTAGATCGCGACAGGGAGGATAACTATGGCTACACCTTC; CDR3aa: CASSLDRDREDNYGYTF; abundance: once; v_gene: TRBV7-2; d_gene: TRBD1; j_gene: TRBJ1-2
CDR3nt: TGCGCCAGCAGCCAAGATCGACAGGGGGTGGGCAATCAGCCCCAGCATTTT; CDR3aa: CASSQDRQGVGNQPQHF; abundance: -; v_gene: TRBV4-3; d_gene: TRBD1; j_gene: TRBJ1-5
CDR3nt: TGTGCCAGCAGTGTACAGGGGTCGTCAAGGGTCTATGGCTACACCTTC; CDR3aa: CASSVQGSSRVYGYTF; abundance: -; v_gene: TRBV6-1; d_gene: TRBD1; j_gene: TRBJ1-2
CDR3nt: TGTGCCAGCAGTTACCCCTCAGGGTTCGAGCAGTACTTC; CDR3aa: CASSYPSGFEQYF; abundance: once; v_gene: TRBV5-5; d_gene: -; j_gene: TRBJ2-7
CDR3nt: TGTGCCAGCAACTCGCGGGGCAGGGGCGAAAAACTGTTTTTT; CDR3aa: CASNSRGRGEKLFF; abundance: -; v_gene: TRBV3-1/TRBV3-2; d_gene: -; j_gene: TRBJ1-4
CDR3nt: TGCAGCGTTGAAGGTGGCCCCGGGACAGGGGGCGCCCCCGGGGAGCTGTTTTTT; CDR3aa: CSVEGGPGTGGAPGELFF; abundance: -; v_gene: TRBV29-1; d_gene: TRBD1; j_gene: TRBJ2-2